This is a list of T cell receptor beta chains from one sample in a study of neoadjuvant anti-PD-1 for oral cavity cancer. Using immunoSEQ multiplex PCR, the repertoire was profiled, and TCRdb retains in-frame clones only, with some absent. The top ten hold approximately 2.3% of the sample, which has over 13,000 clones, roughly 74% seen once. The sample in question was PBMCs, obtained after nivolumab (anti-PD-1) treatment. The receptors come from a person aged 35 to 85 with oral cavity squamous cell carcinoma. CDR3s include the opening cysteine and the closing phenylalanine or tryptophan. The D gene is left open where the match is weak. Rows may omit the clone size; those that give it use once, few, many or a size class.

clone size | D gene | J gene | V gene | CDR3 DNA | CDR3 protein
- | - | TRBJ1-1 | TRBV6-1 | TGTGCCAGCAACAGGGCAGGTGGAACTGAAGCTTTCTTT | CASNRAGGTEAFF
- | - | TRBJ1-1 | TRBV2 | TGTGCCGCGGGGAACACTGAAGCTTTCTTT | CAAGNTEAFF
- | - | TRBJ1-5 | TRBV2 | TGTGCCAGCAGTGTTCAATGGCAGGTTGGAAATCAGCCCCAGCATTTT | CASSVQWQVGNQPQHF
- | TRBD2 | TRBJ2-7 | TRBV5-4 | TGTGCCAGCAGCGAGCGACTAGCGGGGAGGGAGCAGTACTTC | CASSERLAGREQYF
few | - | TRBJ1-1 | TRBV5-1 | TGCGCCAGCAGCTTATTAGTGCGGAGCACTGAAGCTTTCTTT | CASSLLVRSTEAFF
- | - | TRBJ2-7 | TRBV4-2 | TGTGCCAGCAGCCAAGGAGTAGGGGGACCGGGCAAGCAGTACTTC | CASSQGVGGPGKQYF
- | TRBD1 | TRBJ1-2 | TRBV6-1 | TGTGCCAGCAGTGAAGAGACAGGGGGCGCGGGTGGCTACACCTTC | CASSEETGGAGGYTF
- | TRBD1 | TRBJ2-7 | TRBV5-1 | TGCGCCAGCAGCTTGGGGGGACAGGGGGATTACGAGCAGTACTTC | CASSLGGQGDYEQYF
few | TRBD2 | TRBJ2-3 | TRBV5-1 | TGCGCCAGCAGCTTTCGTGCGGGAGTCGGCACAGATACGCAGTATTTT | CASSFRAGVGTDTQYF
- | - | TRBJ1-2 | TRBV4-1 | TGCGCCAGCAGCCAAATCGGGACATATGGCTACACCTTC | CASSQIGTYGYTF
- | - | TRBJ1-6 | TRBV19 | TGTGCCAGTAGCCCAACCCCAGGGGTGATGAATTCACCCCTCCACTTT | CASSPTPGVMNSPLHF
- | - | TRBJ1-2 | TRBV6-5 | TGTGCCAGCGGACAGAGTGATGGCTACACCTTC | CASGQSDGYTF
- | - | TRBJ2-7 | TRBV27 | TGTGCCAGCACGGGAAACAACTTCCCGAATAGCGAGCAGTACTTC | CASTGNNFPNSEQYF
few | TRBD2 | TRBJ2-5 | TRBV5-1 | TGCGCCAGCAGCTTTGGTAGCGGGGGGACAAAAGAGACCCAGTACTTC | CASSFGSGGTKETQYF
- | - | TRBJ1-2 | TRBV6-1 | TGTGCCAGCAGTCAGGGGTTTGATGGCTACACCTTC | CASSQGFDGYTF
- | - | TRBJ2-7 | TRBV28 | TGTGCCAGCAGTTCCATCCAGGGGTTCGACGAGCAGTACTTC | CASSSIQGFDEQYF
- | - | TRBJ2-6 | TRBV10-3 | TGTGCCATCAGTGCCCGCGTTATAGCCCCTGGGGCCAACGTCCTGACTTTC | CAISARVIAPGANVLTF
- | - | TRBJ2-7 | TRBV2 | TGTGCCAGCAGTTCCGGACTCCTAAGCTCCTACGAGCAGTACTTC | CASSSGLLSSYEQYF
- | - | TRBJ1-3 | TRBV7-8 | TGTGCCAGCAGCACTGGACAGCCTGGAAACACCATATATTTT | CASSTGQPGNTIYF
- | TRBD1 | TRBJ2-7 | TRBV10-1 | TGCGCCAGCAGTGAAACCGGGACAGGGGGCGATAAGCAGTACTTC | CASSETGTGGDKQYF
few | TRBD1 | TRBJ1-4 | TRBV15 | TGTGCCACCAGCAGTCGGCAGGGGGCTTTAAGGCTTAATGAAAAACTGTTTTTT | CATSSRQGALRLNEKLFF
- | TRBD1 | TRBJ1-6 | TRBV5-1 | TGCGCCAGCAGCTTCCTGGGACAGGGGGATAATTCACCCCTCCACTTT | CASSFLGQGDNSPLHF
once | - | TRBJ2-7 | TRBV7-3 | TGTGCCAGCAGCTCCTTCGGCGGATCCTACGAGCAGTACTTC | CASSSFGGSYEQYF
- | - | TRBJ2-2 | TRBV7-6 | TGTGCCAGCAGCTTAATTGCAGGGAACACCGGGGAGCTGTTTTTT | CASSLIAGNTGELFF
- | - | TRBJ2-1 | TRBV5-8 | TGTGCCAGCAACACCCCTGGGGGCAACGAGCAGTTCTTC | CASNTPGGNEQFF
- | - | TRBJ1-1 | TRBV10-3 | TGTGCCATCCGGGGGGTGGTAGGGACTGAAGCTTTCTTT | CAIRGVVGTEAFF
few | - | TRBJ1-2 | TRBV10-3 | TGTGCCATCAGTGAGTCGAAGGAGCATGGCTACACCTTC | CAISESKEHGYTF
- | TRBD1 | TRBJ1-1 | TRBV4-2 | TGTGCCAGCAGCCCAGAGACAGGGGCTAACACTGAAGCTTTCTTT | CASSPETGANTEAFF
few | - | TRBJ2-7 | TRBV27 | TGTGCCAGCAGTTTATATGACATTGGGGAGCAGTACTTC | CASSLYDIGEQYF
few | - | TRBJ1-4 | TRBV4-1 | TGCGCCAGCAGCCAATTCTGGGGGGAAAAACTGTTTTTT | CASSQFWGEKLFF
once | - | TRBJ1-5 | TRBV5-6 | TGTGCCAGCAGCTTGCGCCCAGGGTTCGGCCAGCCCCAGCATTTT | CASSLRPGFGQPQHF
- | TRBD2 | TRBJ2-1 | TRBV7-7 | TGTGCTAGCAGCCCCACTAGCGGGGCCAATGAGCAGTTCTTC | CASSPTSGANEQFF
- | - | TRBJ2-7 | TRBV6-6 | TGTGCCAGCAGTTACGGAGTCAGCGCCTACGAGCAGTACTTC | CASSYGVSAYEQYF
- | - | TRBJ2-2 | TRBV7-3 | TGTGCCAGCAGCCCACAGGTCACCGGGGAGCTGTTTTTT | CASSPQVTGELFF
- | - | TRBJ2-3 | TRBV5-1 | TGCGCCAGCAGACCCATCCCGAAGAGCACAGATACGCAGTATTTT | CASRPIPKSTDTQYF
few | TRBD2 | TRBJ2-2 | TRBV5-4 | TGTGCCAGCAGCTCTAGCGGGAGGGTGGACACCGGGGAGCTGTTTTTT | CASSSSGRVDTGELFF
few | - | TRBJ1-1 | TRBV11-2 | TGTGCCAGCAGCTTTCGACAGGACTACATGAACACTGAAGCTTTCTTT | CASSFRQDYMNTEAFF
- | - | TRBJ2-3 | TRBV2 | TGTGCCAGCCTGGGGGACGGGGATACGCAGTATTTT | CASLGDGDTQYF
- | - | TRBJ2-7 | TRBV29-1 | TGCAGCGTTTCTTGGGGTCGACTCTACGAGCAGTACTTC | CSVSWGRLYEQYF
once | - | TRBJ2-5 | TRBV29-1 | TGCAGCGCCGGACAATCCCGCGAAGAGACCCAGTACTTC | CSAGQSREETQYF
- | TRBD1 | TRBJ1-2 | TRBV5-6 | TGTGCCAGCAGCTTGGTAGACAGGGGAATATCCCTCTATGGCTACACCTTC | CASSLVDRGISLYGYTF
- | - | TRBJ2-7 | TRBV11-1 | TGTGCCAGCAGCTTTGCCGCCGGGCCCACACGCGAGCAGTACTTC | CASSFAAGPTREQYF
once | - | TRBJ2-5 | TRBV2 | TGTGCCAGCAGTGGGCGGGGGCATTCAAGGGAGACCCAGTACTTC | CASSGRGHSRETQYF
- | - | TRBJ2-6 | TRBV7-9 | TGTGCCAGCAGCTTAAACATAGGGACCGGGGCCAACGTCCTGACTTTC | CASSLNIGTGANVLTF
- | TRBD1 | TRBJ1-5 | TRBV28 | TGTGCCAGCAGTCCCACAGGGGGCAAAGTTCAGCCCCAGCATTTT | CASSPTGGKVQPQHF
- | TRBD1 | TRBJ1-1 | TRBV29-1 | TGCAGCGTCACGACAGGGGATTATAACACTGAAGCTTTCTTT | CSVTTGDYNTEAFF
- | - | TRBJ1-1 | TRBV7-3 | TGTGCCAGCAGCGCCAGTCGGGGTAACACTGAAGCTTTCTTT | CASSASRGNTEAFF
- | TRBD1 | TRBJ2-1 | TRBV9 | TGTGCCAGCAACGGACAGGGTTTATACAATGAGCAGTTCTTC | CASNGQGLYNEQFF
- | TRBD1 | TRBJ1-2 | TRBV28 | TGTGCCAGCAGTTTGGTGGACAGGGCTGGGGGGAAGTATGGCTACACCTTC | CASSLVDRAGGKYGYTF
- | TRBD1 | TRBJ2-7 | TRBV28 | TGTGCCAGCAGTTCCGCAGACAGGGGAGCCTCCTACGAGCAGTACTTC | CASSSADRGASYEQYF
few | - | TRBJ2-7 | TRBV27 | TGTGCCAGCAGAAGGTTTTCCTACGAGCAGTACTTC | CASRRFSYEQYF
- | - | TRBJ2-2 | TRBV5-4 | TGTGCCAGCAGCTTGGCCGGACGATCGAGCACCGGGGAGCTGTTTTTT | CASSLAGRSSTGELFF
- | - | TRBJ1-1 | TRBV6-5 | TGTGCCAGCAGACCGACCGGGAACACTGAAGCTTTCTTT | CASRPTGNTEAFF